This TCR beta chain was obtained from a study of spatial heterogeneity in lung cancer. TCRdb analysed the 5' RACE reads with MiXCR anew, one entry per CDR3 protein. The table has about 38,000 distinct CDR3 sequences, less than 5.5% seen once. This clonotype came up many times. The CDR3 has 13 amino acids. The ends lost 5 bases at V and 4 bases at J; junction bases unmatched: 3. Germline V CDR1 and CDR2: ENHRY, SYGVKD. Time point reported: sample taken at primary tumor resection. Unsorted whole RNA samples from tumor, nontumor lung or frozen PBMC were sequenced. The rearrangement joins TRBV10-3 to TRBJ2-7, with 9 nucleotides matching TRBD1. The sequence derives from a female donor with early-stage non-small cell lung cancer. Here the sequenced sample was PBMCs, taken at surgery. The CDR3 loop reads CAISRDREYEQYF. The CDR3 nucleotides are TGTGCCATCAGTAGGGACAGGGAATACGAGCAGTACTTC.